The rows below give T cell receptor beta chains drawn from one sample of a study of blood T cell repertoires in COVID-19. Sequencing used immunoSEQ multiplex PCR; TCRdb keeps in-frame clones, though not all of them. The sample carries 120,000 to 150,000 clones, about 84% recorded once. Sequenced: peripheral blood. The receptors stem from a man aged 55 to 70 with active or convalescent COVID-19. The CDR3 runs from the conserved cysteine through the conserved F or W. Fields, in order: V gene, D gene, J gene, clone size, CDR3 protein, CDR3 DNA. A D gene is named only where the DNA matches it firmly. Not all rows give a size; the values are once, few, many and, for expanded clones, a class.

v_gene: TRBV5-1; d_gene: NA; j_gene: TRBJ1-5; abundance: NA; CDR3aa: CASSFGQIGQPQHF; CDR3nt: TGCGCCAGCAGCTTTGGACAGATCGGGCAGCCCCAGCATTTT
v_gene: TRBV7-8; d_gene: TRBD2; j_gene: TRBJ2-7; abundance: NA; CDR3aa: CASSSKPPLAGSSYEQYF; CDR3nt: TGTGCCAGCAGCTCAAAACCACCACTAGCGGGGAGCTCCTACGAGCAGTACTTC
v_gene: TRBV19; d_gene: NA; j_gene: TRBJ1-1; abundance: NA; CDR3aa: CASMAGGTWTGEAFF; CDR3nt: TGTGCCAGTATGGCCGGTGGGACATGGACGGGCGAAGCTTTCTTT
v_gene: TRBV6-2/TRBV6-3; d_gene: NA; j_gene: TRBJ2-1; abundance: NA; CDR3aa: CASSYRDSSSYNEQFF; CDR3nt: TGTGCCAGCAGTTACCGCGACTCCTCCTCCTACAATGAGCAGTTCTTC
v_gene: TRBV9; d_gene: NA; j_gene: TRBJ1-4; abundance: few; CDR3aa: CASSARTGVEKLFF; CDR3nt: TGTGCCAGCAGCGCCAGGACTGGGGTCGAAAAACTGTTTTTT
v_gene: TRBV29-1; d_gene: TRBD2; j_gene: TRBJ2-7; abundance: once; CDR3aa: CSVDTGTSDPQYF; CDR3nt: TGCAGCGTTGACACCGGGACTAGCGATCCGCAGTACTTC
v_gene: TRBV5-1; d_gene: TRBD1; j_gene: TRBJ2-5; abundance: NA; CDR3aa: CASRRGTGGQETQYF; CDR3nt: TGCGCCAGCAGACGCGGGACAGGGGGTCAAGAGACCCAGTACTTC
v_gene: TRBV6-2/TRBV6-3; d_gene: NA; j_gene: TRBJ1-2; abundance: NA; CDR3aa: CASSYTGNYGYTF; CDR3nt: TGTGCCAGCAGTTACACAGGAAACTATGGCTACACCTTC
v_gene: TRBV19; d_gene: NA; j_gene: TRBJ1-6; abundance: few; CDR3aa: CASSTAGTVNSPLHF; CDR3nt: TGTGCCAGTAGTACGGCGGGGACTGTGAATTCACCCCTCCACTTT
v_gene: TRBV2; d_gene: NA; j_gene: TRBJ2-4; abundance: few; CDR3aa: CASSEPGSEDIQYF; CDR3nt: TGTGCCAGCAGTGAACCCGGGAGCGAAGACATTCAGTACTTC
v_gene: TRBV7-3; d_gene: TRBD2; j_gene: TRBJ2-1; abundance: NA; CDR3aa: CASSPILAGGEQFF; CDR3nt: TGTGCCAGCAGCCCAATACTAGCGGGGGGTGAGCAGTTCTTC
v_gene: TRBV5-1; d_gene: TRBD1; j_gene: TRBJ2-1; abundance: NA; CDR3aa: CASSLASGTGLNEQFF; CDR3nt: TGCGCCAGCAGCTTGGCCTCCGGGACAGGGTTAAATGAGCAGTTCTTC
v_gene: TRBV3-1/TRBV3-2; d_gene: NA; j_gene: TRBJ2-5; abundance: NA; CDR3aa: CASSQEPRAGDQETQYF; CDR3nt: TGTGCCAGCAGCCAAGAACCCCGGGCAGGGGACCAAGAGACCCAGTACTTC
v_gene: TRBV10-3; d_gene: NA; j_gene: TRBJ2-7; abundance: NA; CDR3aa: CAISDGSSQYF; CDR3nt: TGTGCCATCAGCGACGGGTCCTCCCAGTACTTC
v_gene: TRBV7-8; d_gene: NA; j_gene: TRBJ1-5; abundance: NA; CDR3aa: CASSLGGFNQPQHF; CDR3nt: TGTGCCAGCAGCTTAGGCGGATTCAATCAGCCCCAGCATTTT
v_gene: TRBV24-1; d_gene: NA; j_gene: TRBJ2-3; abundance: NA; CDR3aa: CATSDPQGDTQYF; CDR3nt: TGTGCCACCAGTGACCCACAGGGAGATACGCAGTATTTT
v_gene: TRBV3-1/TRBV3-2; d_gene: TRBD2; j_gene: TRBJ2-2; abundance: few; CDR3aa: CASSQGLAGSTGELFF; CDR3nt: TGTGCCAGCAGCCAAGGACTAGCGGGCAGCACCGGGGAGCTGTTTTTT
v_gene: TRBV18; d_gene: NA; j_gene: TRBJ2-7; abundance: NA; CDR3aa: CASSEGSGYEQYF; CDR3nt: TGTGCCAGCTCAGAGGGCTCGGGCTACGAGCAGTACTTC
v_gene: TRBV6-2/TRBV6-3; d_gene: NA; j_gene: TRBJ2-3; abundance: NA; CDR3aa: CASSYMRDTQYF; CDR3nt: TGTGCCAGCAGTTATATGCGGGATACGCAGTATTTT
v_gene: TRBV27; d_gene: NA; j_gene: TRBJ2-3; abundance: once; CDR3aa: CASTPPGLRTDTQYF; CDR3nt: TGTGCCAGCACCCCTCCGGGACTTCGCACAGATACGCAGTATTTT
v_gene: TRBV7-2; d_gene: TRBD1; j_gene: TRBJ1-2; abundance: NA; CDR3aa: CASSLAGQGYGYTF; CDR3nt: TGTGCCAGCAGCTTAGCGGGACAGGGCTATGGCTACACCTTC
v_gene: TRBV7-3; d_gene: TRBD2; j_gene: TRBJ2-1; abundance: NA; CDR3aa: CASSSRTSSYDEQFF; CDR3nt: TGTGCCAGCAGCTCTCGGACTAGTTCGTACGATGAGCAGTTCTTC
v_gene: TRBV7-9; d_gene: NA; j_gene: TRBJ1-1; abundance: few; CDR3aa: CASSQPGKEAFF; CDR3nt: TGTGCCAGCAGCCAGCCGGGAAAAGAAGCTTTCTTT
v_gene: TRBV11-2; d_gene: TRBD1; j_gene: TRBJ1-4; abundance: NA; CDR3aa: CASSLPRQGGKLFF; CDR3nt: TGTGCCAGCAGCTTACCGAGACAGGGAGGAAAACTGTTTTTT
v_gene: TRBV30; d_gene: TRBD1; j_gene: TRBJ2-3; abundance: NA; CDR3aa: CAWVEGGMADTQYF; CDR3nt: TGTGCCTGGGTGGAAGGGGGCATGGCAGATACGCAGTATTTT
v_gene: TRBV19; d_gene: TRBD2; j_gene: TRBJ2-5; abundance: NA; CDR3aa: CASSSLSGRKETQYF; CDR3nt: TGTGCCAGTAGTTCCCTTAGCGGGAGGAAAGAGACCCAGTACTTC
v_gene: TRBV19; d_gene: TRBD1; j_gene: TRBJ1-1; abundance: NA; CDR3aa: CASSRGQGAYQNTEAFF; CDR3nt: TGTGCCAGTAGTCGGGGACAGGGGGCTTACCAGAACACTGAAGCTTTCTTT